The 18 T cell receptor beta chains below all came from one sample that was sequenced in a study of resident and recirculating memory T cells in vitiligo. Using immunoSEQ multiplex PCR, the repertoire was profiled, and TCRdb retains in-frame clones only, with some absent. The top ten hold about 5.5% of the sample, which has 70,000 to 95,000 clones, roughly 94% seen once. Sequencing was carried out using blood. Source of these receptors: a male donor with vitiligo.

This rearrangement joins TRBV19 to TRBJ2-3, with 9 bases matching TRBD1. This CDR3 is built from 16 residues. V was pared by 5 bases and J by 2 bases, with 8 bases of the junction left unmatched. Germline loops: CDR1 LNHDA, CDR2 SQIVND (reference sequence). CDR3 region: CASSPRTGAYTDTQYF. CDR3 nucleotides: TGTGCCAGTAGTCCAAGGACAGGGGCATACACAGATACGCAGTATTTT.

The J gene is TRBJ1-3, the V gene TRBV7-8, with D possibly TRBD1 on 5 matching bases. This CDR3 is 15 amino acids long. Trimming shortened V by 1 base and J by 4 bases, and 11 bases separated the two germline ends. CDR1 SGHVS and CDR2 FQNEAQ come from the germline V gene. The CDR3 protein is CASSLGRRAGNTIYF. The DNA of the CDR3 is TGTGCCAGCAGCTTAGGGCGCAGGGCCGGAAACACCATATATTTT.

This clone was observed once. The rearrangement joins TRBV6-1 to TRBJ2-1; possibly TRBD2 for D (5 bases). Germline loops: CDR1 MNHNS, CDR2 SASEGT. Trimming shortened V by 3 bases and J by 7 bases, and 16 bases separated the two germline ends. The CDR3 contains 15 residues. CDR3 sequence: CASSDHGRPGNEQFF. Written as DNA, the CDR3 is TGTGCCAGCAGTGATCATGGGAGACCGGGAAATGAGCAGTTCTTC.

The rearrangement uses TRBV6-4 and TRBJ2-7; D is perhaps TRBD2 (5 bases). Germline V gene lookup returns CDR1 MRHNA and CDR2 SNTAGT. The V end lost 0 bases, the J end lost 7 bases, and 10 bases lay between the germline ends. CDR3 size: 13 residues. The CDR3 protein is CASSDSVTGEQYF. The CDR3 nucleotides read TGTGCCAGCAGTGACTCTGTAACGGGAGAGCAGTACTTC.

The chain employs TRBV28 and TRBJ2-1; 11 bases agree with TRBD2. The CDR3 has 16 amino acids. The ends lost 6 bases at V and 3 bases at J; junction bases unmatched: 7. CDR1 is MDHEN and CDR2 is SYDVKM in the germline V gene. CDR3 in amino acids: CASSFSGRDHYNEQFF. CDR3 DNA sequence: TGTGCCAGCAGCTTTAGCGGGAGGGACCACTACAATGAGCAGTTCTTC.

The CDR3 DNA reads TGTGCCAGCAGCCTCAACACTGAGCAGTTCTTC. It codes for CASSLNTEQFF. V and J are TRBV6-5 and TRBJ2-1; D is unresolved. The CDR3 sequence is 11 residues long. Trimming stripped 6 bases from V and 9 bases from J, with 9 bases between. Germline CDR1 reads MNHEY; CDR2 reads SVGAGI.

This clone was picked up one time. The rearrangement links TRBV10-1 to TRBJ2-7; 10 positions match TRBD2. V was clipped by 3 bases and J by 13 bases; unmatched bases: 9. This CDR3 has 13 residues. Germline V lookup: CDR1 WNHNN, CDR2 SYGVQD (reference sequence). The CDR3 sequence is CASSDYLAGARYF. CDR3 DNA sequence: TGCGCCAGCAGTGATTATCTAGCGGGAGCTCGATACTTC.

The chain links TRBV5-6 to TRBJ1-2; D call uncertain. Germline V CDR1 and CDR2: SGHDT, YYEEEE. This CDR3 is 13 amino acids long. V was clipped by 4 bases and J by 2 bases, with 9 bases between them. CDR3 sequence reads: CASSAGRNYGYTF. The CDR3, as DNA: TGTGCCAGCAGCGCGGGCCGAAACTATGGCTACACCTTC.

This chain uses TRBV5-5 with TRBJ2-7; D is perhaps TRBD2 (6 bases). Germline lookup yields CDR1 SGHKS and CDR2 YYEKEE (reference sequence). V dropped 6 bases and J dropped 4 bases, with 17 bases sitting between them. The CDR3 has 14 amino acids. The CDR3, as DNA: TGTGCCAGCACTCCGGGAGTCACTCGGTACGAGCAGTACTTC. Protein: CASTPGVTRYEQYF.

V and J are TRBV9 and TRBJ1-6; 7 bases fit TRBD1. The CDR3 totals 17 residues. Germline values: CDR1 SGDLS, CDR2 YYNGEE. V dropped 3 bases and J dropped 1; count of bases not matched to a gene: 7. DNA for the CDR3: TGTGCCAGCAGCGGCCGTTGGGACAGTTCCTATAATTCACCCCTCCACTTT. It is translated as CASSGRWDSSYNSPLHF.

This chain links TRBV5-8 with TRBJ2-2; tentative D call: TRBD1 (6 bases). Germline CDR1 is SGHTS and CDR2 is YDEGEE. CDR3 size: 13 residues. Trimming shortened V by 2 bases and J by 8 bases, and 10 bases separated the two germline ends. CDR3 nucleotide sequence: TGTGCCAGCAGCTTACAGGGAAGAGGGGAGCTGTTTTTT. Translation gives CASSLQGRGELFF.

V and J are TRBV28 and TRBJ2-1, with D perhaps TRBD2 (5 bases). This CDR3 has 15 amino acids. The V and J ends lost 5 bases and 0 bases respectively, with 11 bases between them. The germline CDR1 and CDR2 sequences are MDHEN and SYDVKM. CDR3 bases: TGTGCCAGCAGTCCGCCGGGGAGCTCCTACAATGAGCAGTTCTTC. Protein: CASSPPGSSYNEQFF. The variable domain in full, with the rest retrieved from reference TRBV28 and TRBJ2-1, is DVKVTQSSRYLVKRTGEKVFLECVQDMDHENMFWYRQDPGLGLRLIYFSYDVKMKEKGDIPEGYSVSREKKERFSLILESASTNQTSMYLCASSPPGSSYNEQFFGPGTRLTVL.

This clone was detected once. The chain employs TRBV25-1 and TRBJ2-3; D gene uncertain. V dropped 6 bases and J dropped 2 bases, with 12 bases sitting between them. The CDR3 runs to 14 residues. Per the germline V gene, CDR1 is MGHDK and CDR2 is SYGVNS. CDR3 sequence (DNA): TGTGCCAGCAGACCCAACGGAGTCACAGATACGCAGTATTTT. Translating it yields CASRPNGVTDTQYF.

The chain has TRBV5-8 and TRBJ1-4; TRBD1 aligns across 7 bases. The germline V gene encodes CDR1 SGHTS and CDR2 YDEGEE. This CDR3 is 14 amino acids long. V lost 4 bases, J lost 3 bases, and 3 bases stayed unmatched. CDR3 sequence: CASSLGQPNEKLFF. The CDR3 region has the DNA TGTGCCAGCAGCCTGGGACAGCCTAATGAAAAACTGTTTTTT.

The chain has TRBV7-9 and TRBJ1-1; D perhaps matches TRBD1 (6 bases). Germline V gives CDR1 SEHNR, CDR2 FQNEAQ (reference sequence). This CDR3 spans 17 amino acids. V lost 4 bases and J 0 bases, leaving 18 bases between the germline ends. CDR3 sequence (DNA): TGTGCCAGCAGCTCCCCCCCGACAGGCCTGATGAACACTGAAGCTTTCTTT. Its translation: CASSSPPTGLMNTEAFF.

The DNA of the CDR3 is TGTGCCAGCAGTTTCGTGGACAGGGGGGTAAACACTGAAGCTTTCTTT. Translated: CASSFVDRGVNTEAFF. This chain connects TRBV27 to TRBJ1-1, with TRBD1 identical over 10 bases. CDR1 MNHEY and CDR2 SMNVEV come from the germline V gene (reference sequence). Unmatched junction bases numbered 6, after V lost 3 bases and J lost 2 bases. CDR3 size: 16 residues.

J is TRBJ2-7 and V is TRBV2; 9 bases align to TRBD2. Trimming took 3 bases from V and 6 from J; bases not matched to a gene: 6. CDR1 is SNHLY and CDR2 is FYNNEI in the germline V gene. The CDR3 totals 14 residues. The DNA for the CDR3 is TGTGCCAGCAGTGATGCGGGAGGGCCGGTCGAGCAGTACTTC. Translating gives CASSDAGGPVEQYF. Full variable domain (rest looked up from reference TRBV2 and TRBJ2-7): EPEVTQTPSHQVTQMGQEVILRCVPISNHLYFYWYRQILGQKVEFLVSFYNNEISEKSEIFDDQFSVERPDGSNFTLKIRSTKLEDSAMYFCASSDAGGPVEQYFGPGTRLTVT.

This chain joins TRBV28 and TRBJ2-1, with 7 bases aligning to TRBD2. The V segment lost 4 bases and the J segment 2 bases; nucleotides outside the gene matches: 17. There are 19 residues in the CDR3. The germline gives CDR1 MDHEN, CDR2 SYDVKM. The CDR3 nucleotides are TGTGCCAGCAGTTCTAGCGGCCTAGGTTCTCTAGTCCCCTACAATGAGCAGTTCTTC. It encodes CASSSSGLGSLVPYNEQFF.